This TCR beta chain appears in the sequencing data of a study of cytomegalovirus exposure and HLA in healthy donors. Study-wide context: Later analysis reported that the 95 to 150 validation repertoires shared the platform of the 600 to 750 first-cohort repertoires. General study results and limits: Among TCR beta chains, those listed as cytomegalovirus-associated numbered some 160. It was found in a later analysis that first-cohort TCR clusters tended to co-occur in the approximately 120 validation repertoires. Reportedly, diagnosis of cytomegalovirus status by the classifier showed high specificity and sensitivity.

Germline V gene data show CDR1 as ENHRY and CDR2 as SYGVKD. This CDR3 region has 12 residues. Trimming cost V 0 bases and J 9 bases, with 6 bases left between them. There are a few counts of this clone. Its target is not known. The assay was immunoSEQ multiplex PCR, and TCRdb's table has in-frame clones only and misses some. The data hold 80,000 to 100,000 clones, with around 88% observed a single time. The TCR comes from a woman in her 30s in good health and CMV-seronegative. The rearrangement links TRBV10-3 to TRBJ1-5; D unresolved. Sequencing was performed on PBMCs. The CDR3 spells CAISESNGPQHF. The CDR3 region has the DNA TGTGCCATCAGTGAGTCGAACGGGCCCCAGCATTTT.